Sequencing of this TCR beta chain was carried out in a study of T cell responses to AZD1222 COVID-19 vaccine. Findings and caveats of the study: In all cases, repertoires were sampled only after the peak T cell response. Nearly half of spike-specific TCRs reportedly target unmutated variant regions. At baseline, seropositivity was found in only six or seven AZD1222 recipients. Vaccination with two AZD1222 doses was followed by a rise in Spike-specific TCR breadth and depth.

Method: immunoSEQ multiplex PCR; TCRdb's copy keeps in-frame clones and lacks some. The sample contains some 80,000 clones, approximately 80% of which appear only once. This clone has a handful of counts. Its target is not known. The receptor comes from an adult who received the MenACWY meningococcal vaccine as a control. Sample: peripheral blood, taken 28 days after the second dose of the MenACWY control vaccine.

DNA for the CDR3: TGTGCCAGTAGTCGCGACGGACAGTTTGGTAATGAAAAACTGTTTTTT. Translating it yields CASSRDGQFGNEKLFF. V is TRBV19 and J is TRBJ1-4, with D tentatively TRBD1 (6 bases). V gave up 5 bases and J gave up 4 bases, with 17 bases separating them. The CDR3 runs 16 residues. Looked up from germline, CDR1 is LNHDA and CDR2 is SQIVND (reference sequence).